This TCR beta chain was sequenced for a study of follicular helper T cells after annual influenza vaccination. Sequencing was performed with immunoSEQ multiplex PCR; in TCRdb, only in-frame clones are kept and a portion is missing. The sample comprises approximately 9,800 clones, approximately 87% of which are singletons, and approximately 0.37% rests with the top ten. The CDR3 spans 15 residues. CDR1 KGHSH and CDR2 LQKENI come from the germline V gene. The germline V and J ends were trimmed by 3 bases and 3 bases, with 13 bases remaining between them. Time point indicated: 2015-2016 season, 7 days after influenza vaccination.

The receptor comes from an adult who received the influenza vaccine. The chain links TRBV18 to TRBJ2-3; perhaps TRBD1 as D (5 bases). Material: CXCR5- memory CD4+ T cells sorted from blood, obtained 7 days after influenza vaccination. CDR3 sequence reads: CASSPTAPDTDTQYF. For the CDR3, the DNA is TGTGCCAGCTCACCGACAGCTCCAGATACAGATACGCAGTATTTT.